This T cell receptor (beta chain) was retrieved from a study of identifying expanded T cells in peripheral blood. General observations from the study: Technical replicates showed around 1.3 changed clones; two weeks around 15; four weeks 19.

Comment on this clone: What it recognizes is unknown.

Here immunoSEQ multiplex PCR was the method, and the copy in TCRdb shows in-frame clones only, minus some. The table lists 75,000 to 100,000 clones, approximately 91% of them singletons. Collection occurred without any documented infections or immune events in donors. The CDR3 extends over 18 amino acids. The junction had 11 bases not matched to a gene; V was cut back by 1 base and J by 0 bases. Per the germline V gene, CDR1 is SGHAT and CDR2 is FQNNGV. The clonotype was recovered from a person between 18 and 75 years old in good health. V and J are TRBV11-2 and TRBJ1-2, with 7 bases that match TRBD1. The sequenced sample was blood. DNA of the CDR3: TGTGCCAGCAGCTTAGCTGTCCCGGACAGGCAGTCTAACTATGGCTACACCTTC. Its protein is CASSLAVPDRQSNYGYTF.